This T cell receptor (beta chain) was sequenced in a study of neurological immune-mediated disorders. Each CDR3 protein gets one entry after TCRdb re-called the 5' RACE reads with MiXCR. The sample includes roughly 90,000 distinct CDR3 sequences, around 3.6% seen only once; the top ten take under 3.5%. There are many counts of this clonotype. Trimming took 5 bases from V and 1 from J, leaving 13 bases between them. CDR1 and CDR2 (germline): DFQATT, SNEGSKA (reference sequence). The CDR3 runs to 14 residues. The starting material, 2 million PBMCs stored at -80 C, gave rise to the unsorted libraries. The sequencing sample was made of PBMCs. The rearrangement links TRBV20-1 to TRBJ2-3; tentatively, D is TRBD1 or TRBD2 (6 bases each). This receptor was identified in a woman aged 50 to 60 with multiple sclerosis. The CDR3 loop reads CSAVRGGGTDTQYF. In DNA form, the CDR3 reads TGCAGTGCTGTCAGGGGAGGTGGCACAGATACGCAGTATTTT.